This T cell receptor beta chain emerged from a study of CD8+ T cells in alopecia areata. Study-wide findings and caveats: Mice showed TCR sharing more clearly than patients did, possibly owing to HLA.

This clone was seen more than once but under ten times. Its antigen remains unknown. CDR3 length equals 14 residues. CDR1 and CDR2 (germline): SGHRS, YFSETQ. Trimming at V came to 0 bases and at J to 4 bases, leaving 3 bases not matched to a gene. RNA, once extracted, was reverse transcribed into cDNA for use as the sequencing template. The repertoire was sequenced with immunoSEQ multiplex PCR; TCRdb's copy has only in-frame clones and lacks some. Counted here are fewer than 250,000 clones, more than 45% occurring once; the ten biggest clones make up 0.45%. Sequencing used CD4+ T cells sorted from blood, obtained at week 0. This TCR was sampled from a human donor with alopecia areata. The rearrangement links TRBV5-1 to TRBJ2-7, with TRBD1 matching 8 bases. CDR3 bases: TGCGCCAGCAGCTTGGCGACAGGGGTTTACGAGCAGTACTTC. It codes for CASSLATGVYEQYF.